This passage covers 20 T cell receptor beta chains from one sample sequenced in a study of Graves' ophthalmopathy and Graves' hyperthyroidism. Researchers took RNA transcripts and amplified TCR beta CDR3 regions from them. HTBI-primed RT-PCR formed the first round, and a multiplex PCR formed the second. Each CDR3 protein is one row after TCRdb ran MiXCR on the multiplex PCR reads. The sample holds roughly 600,000 distinct CDR3 sequences, about 40% seen once. The sequencing sample was made of peripheral blood or thyroid tissue (not recorded which). The receptors originated from an adult man with Graves' hyperthyroidism.

The J gene is TRBJ2-2, the V gene TRBV24-1, with TRBD1 as a possible D gene (5 bases). This CDR3 has 15 residues. Between the trimmed V and J ends, which lost 4 bases and 10 bases, there was a span of 18 bases. Germline assignment: CDR1 KGHDR and CDR2 SFDVKD. The CDR3 DNA is TGTGCCACCAGTGACCCGACAGAAGGGAAAGAGGAGCTGTTTTTT. This gives the protein CATSDPTEGKEELFF.

Regarding this clonotype: The junction shows a germline mismatch at one end, possibly a read error. This chain joins TRBV25-1 and TRBJ2-2; 11 bases line up with TRBD2. Germline loops: CDR1 MGHDK, CDR2 SYGVNS. This CDR3 has 16 amino acids. The CDR3 loop is CTSSYTLAGAQGELFF. The CDR3 coding sequence is TGTACCAGCAGTTATACACTAGCGGGAGCCCAAGGGGAGCTGTTTTTT.

This rearrangement joins TRBV19 to TRBJ1-2, with 8 bases lining up with TRBD1. This CDR3 contains 16 residues. V lost 3 bases, J lost 2 bases, and 8 bases stayed unmatched. The germline gives CDR1 LNHDA, CDR2 SQIVND (reference sequence). The CDR3 loop reads CASSIPRTGRNYGYTF. CDR3 sequence (DNA): TGTGCCAGTAGTATCCCGAGGACAGGGCGGAACTATGGCTACACCTTC.

As for this clonotype: This could be a read error, since a much larger clone is one nucleotide away. The CDR3 coding sequence is TGCAGTGCTGCGGGGGGTTCCTACGAGCAGTACTTC. It encodes CSAAGGSYEQYF. This chain uses TRBV20-1 with TRBJ2-7; 8 bases align to TRBD2. V gave up 5 bases and J gave up 1 base; unmatched junction bases: 1. This CDR3 has 12 amino acids. CDR1 and CDR2 from the germline V gene are DFQATT and SNEGSKA (reference sequence).

V is TRBV14 and J is TRBJ1-1, with TRBD1 matching over 7 bases. The CDR3 is made up of 14 amino acids. J was trimmed by 4 bases and V by 5 bases; bases with no gene match: 7. Germline assignment: CDR1 SGHDN and CDR2 FVKESK. Written as DNA, the CDR3 is TGTGCCAGCAGCACAGGGGTCGGGGGCACTGAAGCTTTCTTT. Protein: CASSTGVGGTEAFF.

CDR3 nucleotide sequence: TGTGCCAGCAGAGAGGGGGGGATTCAGCCCCAGCATTTT. Translation gives CASREGGIQPQHF. The rearrangement uses TRBV12-3 or TRBV12-4 and TRBJ1-5, with D possibly matching TRBD1 (6 bases). Trimming left V 6 bases short and J 6 bases short, with 12 bases between. The CDR3 covers 13 residues.

The chain links TRBV20-1 to TRBJ2-2; D remains unclear. V was cut by 5 bases and J by 6 bases, with 1 base left in between. Germline CDR1 reads DFQATT; CDR2 reads SNEGSKA (reference sequence). The CDR3 length is 9 residues. CDR3 nucleotides: TGCAGTGCTCCCGGGGAGCTGTTTTTT. It codes for CSAPGELFF.

This clonotype was counted at least ten times. This rearrangement joins TRBV20-1 to TRBJ1-3; D gene ambiguous. Trimming took off 0 bases at V and 0 bases at J, with 3 bases between the two ends. The germline CDR1 and CDR2 sequences are DFQATT and SNEGSKA (reference sequence). The CDR3 spans 13 residues. The CDR3 DNA follows: TGCAGTGCTAGAGACCCCTCTGGAAACACCATATATTTT. Residues: CSARDPSGNTIYF.

This clonotype was detected many times. The rearrangement joins TRBV13 to TRBJ2-5, with TRBD2 identical over 10 bases. This CDR3 contains 16 residues. Germline CDR1 reads PRHDT; CDR2 reads FYEKMQ (reference sequence). The V segment lost 2 bases and the J segment 0 bases; nucleotides outside the gene matches: 3. The CDR3 DNA reads TGTGCCAGCAGCTTAAGGCTAGCGGGGGACCAAGAGACCCAGTACTTC. It codes for CASSLRLAGDQETQYF.

This chain connects TRBV10-3 to TRBJ2-7; TRBD2 aligns across 10 bases. TRBJ2-1 explains the end of the DNA better; the J call may be wrong. Germline CDR1 reads ENHRY; CDR2 reads SYGVKD. This CDR3 is built from 17 residues. The DNA of the CDR3 is TGTGCCATCAGCTCGAGACCCGTAGAGCGGGGGGGGCGTGAGCAGTTCTTC. Translation: CAISSRPVERGGREQFF.

In its sample, this clonotype was seen many times. This chain links TRBV12-5 with TRBJ1-5; the D is unclear. This CDR3 has 13 residues. Germline CDR1 is LGHNT and CDR2 is FRNRAP. V was shortened by 3 bases and J by 6 bases, with 9 bases between the two germline ends. The CDR3 DNA reads TGTGCTAGTGGTTTTGGGGTTGGTCAGCCCCAGCATTTT. Translating it yields CASGFGVGQPQHF. The full variable domain, its missing parts supplied by reference TRBV12-5 and TRBJ1-5, is DARVTQTPRHKVTEMGQEVTMRCQPILGHNTVFWYRQTMMQGLELLAYFRNRAPLDDSGMPKDRFSAEMPDATLATLKIQPSEPRDSAVYFCASGFGVGQPQHFGDGTRLSIL.

This clonotype was counted many times. This rearrangement joins TRBV6-6 to TRBJ1-5, with D unclear. Germline V lookup: CDR1 MNHNY, CDR2 SVGAGI (reference sequence). The V gene lost 5 bases and the J gene lost 3 bases, with 14 bases spanning the gap. This CDR3 is built from 15 residues. CDR3 DNA sequence: TGTGCCAGCAGTACGGTCCGGGAGCTCAATCAGCCCCAGCATTTT. The encoded protein is CASSTVRELNQPQHF.

This clonotype was observed a single time. One end of the junction does not line up with germline, which may come from a read error. V and J are TRBV19 and TRBJ2-5; 14 bases fit TRBD2. From germline, CDR1 is LNHDA and CDR2 SQIVND (reference sequence). This CDR3 region has 15 residues. CDR3: CASSIGTSGSNEQLF. DNA for the CDR3: TGTGCCAGTAGTATTGGGACTAGCGGGAGTAATGAGCAGCTCTTC.

This clonotype was detected once. The chain couples TRBV2 to TRBJ2-2; D gene ambiguous. With the DNA end fitting TRBJ2-3 better, the J assignment may be wrong. The germline CDR1 and CDR2 sequences are SNHLY and FYNNEI. The CDR3 has 11 amino acids. As DNA, the CDR3 is TGTGCCAGCAGGCCCCCTCCGGCGCAGTATTTT. It yields the protein CASRPPPAQYF.

The CDR3 here is CAWSSARETEAFF. The CDR3 DNA reads as TGTGCCTGGAGTTCGGCCAGAGAGACTGAAGCTTTCTTT. The chain uses TRBV30 and TRBJ1-1; no clear D gene. The CDR3 is 13 residues long. Trimming took off 2 bases at V and 5 bases at J, with 12 bases between the two ends. CDR1 and CDR2 (germline): GTSNPN, SVGIG (reference sequence). The full variable domain, completed using reference TRBV30 and TRBJ1-1, is SQTIHQWPATLVQPVGSPLSLECTVEGTSNPNLYWYRQAAGRGLQLLFYSVGIGQISSEVPQNLSASRPQDRQFILSSKKLLLSDSGFYLCAWSSARETEAFFGQGTRLTVV.

The CDR3 is CASSSGPVTPLHF. CDR3 nucleotides: TGTGCCAGCAGTTCAGGACCCGTTACACCCCTCCACTTT. This sequence joins TRBV12-3 or TRBV12-4 and TRBJ1-6, with D unclear. Trimming left V 4 bases short and J 11 bases short, with 12 bases between. CDR3 length equals 13 residues.

The chain joins TRBV12-3 or TRBV12-4 to TRBJ1-2; perhaps TRBD1 as D (5 bases). The CDR3 covers 14 residues. Trimming removed 7 bases from V and 4 bases from J, with 16 bases in between. Here the CDR3 reads CASTLWTSSYGYTF. DNA of the CDR3: TGTGCCAGCACCCTGTGGACATCTAGCTATGGCTACACCTTC.

This clonotype was detected many times. In DNA form, the CDR3 reads TGCAGTGCCACAGGGGCTCCTGGAAACAATCAGCCCCAGCATTTT. It encodes CSATGAPGNNQPQHF. The chain carries TRBV20-1 and TRBJ1-5; TRBD1 agrees at 7 bases. J lost 3 bases, V lost 6 bases, and 11 bases had no gene match. From germline, CDR1 is DFQATT and CDR2 SNEGSKA (reference sequence). This CDR3 has 15 amino acids.

This clonotype was picked up many times. This CDR3 is CAISSGTGELFF. Here the CDR3 DNA reads TGTGCCATCTCATCGGGCACCGGGGAGCTGTTTTTT. The rearrangement links TRBV10-3 to TRBJ2-2, with D unresolved. V gave up 8 bases and J gave up 4 bases, with 8 bases separating them. CDR1 ENHRY and CDR2 SYGVKD come from the germline V gene. CDR3 length: 12 residues.

This clonotype was recorded at least ten times. V usage is TRBV7-8 and J usage is TRBJ1-5, with TRBD1 as a possible D gene (6 bases). This CDR3 contains 14 residues. In germline, CDR1 is SGHVS, CDR2 FQNEAQ. V dropped 4 bases and J dropped 4 bases, with 11 bases sitting between them. The CDR3 sequence: CASSSDSINQPQHF. For the CDR3, the DNA is TGTGCCAGCAGCTCGGACAGCATTAATCAGCCCCAGCATTTT.